This is a list of T cell receptor beta chains from one sample in a study of OX40 agonist ivuxolimab in advanced cancers. The assay was immunoSEQ multiplex PCR, and TCRdb's table has in-frame clones only and misses some. The sample contains approximately 42,000 clones, approximately 75% of which appear only once. The sample was CD4+ or CD8+ T cells sorted from blood, taken in a trial of the OX40 agonist ivuxolimab. The receptors here all came from an adult with an advanced solid tumor such as melanoma, head and neck, liver or kidney cancer. CDR3s include the opening cysteine and the closing phenylalanine or tryptophan.

TRBJ1-4,TRBV7-8,CASSPRQGREKLFF
TRBJ1-2,TRBV18,CASSPQENRGYGYTF
TRBJ2-7,TRBV15,CATSRDSGTGGLGEQYF
TRBJ2-5,TRBV27,CASSSRAGGQTQYF
TRBJ1-1,TRBV29-1,CSVGQGPMNTEAFF
TRBJ1-2,TRBV5-6,CASSHQGVGHYGYTF
TRBJ1-2,TRBV9,CASSVGQGGGYTF
TRBJ1-1,TRBV5-1,CASSRRTAPMNTEAFF
TRBJ1-1,TRBV15,CATSPFGTEAFF
TRBJ2-5,TRBV5-4,CASSLVSGGRQETQYF
TRBJ2-2,TRBV5-1,CASSLYRDSGTGELFF
TRBJ2-7,TRBV7-2,CASRVGGSGGTYEQYF
TRBJ2-1,TRBV5-4,CASSLGQGSYNEQFF
TRBJ2-1,TRBV7-6,CASSPEASTYNEQFF
TRBJ1-5,TRBV6-1,CASEEGQPQHF
TRBJ2-5,TRBV9,CASSVGLAEETQYF
TRBJ2-1,TRBV28,CASSMVESSYNEQFF
TRBJ1-5,TRBV2,CASMPRQGAGQPQHF
TRBJ2-7,TRBV7-3,CASSFRTSGTYEQYF
TRBJ1-1,TRBV29-1,CSALTGEAFF
TRBJ2-1,TRBV5-1,CASSLEVNNEQFF
TRBJ2-7,TRBV6-5,CASSYGGPSYEQYF
TRBJ2-1,TRBV7-8,CASSTHGNEQFF
TRBJ1-1,TRBV7-2,CASSFYGQENTEAFF
TRBJ2-5,TRBV29-1,CSAQWGETQYF
TRBJ1-4,TRBV2,CASSEVESGQVDEKLFF
TRBJ2-4,TRBV23-1,CASSQSLGGGILAKNIQYF
TRBJ2-2,TRBV6-5,CATKEGTGELFF
TRBJ2-2,TRBV19,CASSTGLAGANTGELFF
TRBJ1-1,TRBV2,CASGWPSVEAFF
TRBJ2-7,TRBV4-3,CASSLDRGRREQYF
TRBJ2-5,TRBV7-6,CASSPELPQETQYF
NA,TRBV6-7,CASSSRLAGYEQYF
TRBJ2-3,TRBV2,CASIGGDTQYF
TRBJ2-1,TRBV27,CASSRGVLYNEQFF
TRBJ2-5,TRBV21-1,CASTSRAETQYF
TRBJ2-1,TRBV7-2,CASSLAGPGVYNEQFF
TRBJ1-1,TRBV28,CASSFRDTEAFF
TRBJ2-7,TRBV2,CASSRNLLNYEQYF
TRBJ1-4,TRBV5-1,CASSPARPATNEKLFF
TRBJ1-6,TRBV5-1,CASSLTGAHNSPLHF
TRBJ1-3,TRBV29-1,CSVEPGLSGNTIYF
TRBJ2-1,TRBV20-1,CSAPNSGRCFF
TRBJ2-7,TRBV20-1,CSATGSYEQYF
TRBJ2-7,TRBV11-2,CASSLGLVEQYF
TRBJ1-2,TRBV6-5,CASRPRTNYGYTF
TRBJ2-3,TRBV9,CASSARQGGSTDTQYF
TRBJ2-7,TRBV5-6,CASSWSQEQYF
TRBJ1-2,TRBV2,CASSEAGRDQGGYTF
TRBJ2-3,TRBV5-1,CASSLMTGGTDTQYF
TRBJ2-5,TRBV25-1,CASNLAGGETQYF
TRBJ2-6,TRBV5-1,CASSLAISSSGANVLTF
TRBJ2-3,TRBV10-3,CAISGEGTQYF
TRBJ2-3,TRBV15,CATSKRRDTDTQYF
TRBJ1-5,TRBV7-2,CASSLTSSNQPQHF
TRBJ2-3,TRBV5-1,CASSLPTDTQYF
TRBJ2-7,TRBV12-5,CASGSRVPYSYEQYF